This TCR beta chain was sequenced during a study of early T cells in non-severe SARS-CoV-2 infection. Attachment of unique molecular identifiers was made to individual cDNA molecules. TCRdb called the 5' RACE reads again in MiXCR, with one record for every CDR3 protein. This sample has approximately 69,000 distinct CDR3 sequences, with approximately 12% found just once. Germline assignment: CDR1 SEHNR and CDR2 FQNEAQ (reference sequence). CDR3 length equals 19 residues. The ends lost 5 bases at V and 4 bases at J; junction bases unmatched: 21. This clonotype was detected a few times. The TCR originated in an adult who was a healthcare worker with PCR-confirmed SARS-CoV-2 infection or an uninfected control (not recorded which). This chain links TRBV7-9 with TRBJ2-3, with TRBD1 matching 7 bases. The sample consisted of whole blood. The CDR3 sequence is CASSHPHDRVVYLADTQYF. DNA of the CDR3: TGTGCCAGCAGCCATCCGCACGACAGGGTAGTTTATCTGGCAGATACGCAGTATTTT.